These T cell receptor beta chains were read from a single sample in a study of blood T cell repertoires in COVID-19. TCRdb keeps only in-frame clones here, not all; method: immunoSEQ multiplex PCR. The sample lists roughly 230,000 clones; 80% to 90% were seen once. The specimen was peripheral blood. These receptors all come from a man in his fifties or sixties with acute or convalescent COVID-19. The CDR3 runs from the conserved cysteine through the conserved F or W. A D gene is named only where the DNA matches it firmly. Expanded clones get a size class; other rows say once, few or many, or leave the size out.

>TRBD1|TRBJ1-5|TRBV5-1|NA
CARATGVLCQPQHF
TGCGCCAGAGCGACAGGGGTACTTTGTCAGCCCCAGCATTTT
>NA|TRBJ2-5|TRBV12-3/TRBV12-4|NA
CASSWGGETQYF
TGTGCCAGCAGTTGGGGCGGAGAGACCCAGTACTTC
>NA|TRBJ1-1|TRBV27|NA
CASRDSALEAFF
TGTGCCAGCAGAGACAGCGCACTGGAAGCTTTCTTT
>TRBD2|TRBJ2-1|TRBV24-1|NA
CATSGRPGLAESSYNEQFF
TGTGCCACCAGTGGCCGACCGGGACTAGCGGAGAGCTCCTACAATGAGCAGTTCTTC
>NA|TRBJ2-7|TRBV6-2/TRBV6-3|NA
CASSSFGGRASSYEQYF
TGTGCCAGCAGTTCCTTCGGGGGGCGGGCGAGCTCCTACGAGCAGTACTTC
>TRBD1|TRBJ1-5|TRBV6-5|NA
CASSRDRGNGQPQHF
TGTGCCAGCAGCCGGGACAGGGGGAATGGTCAGCCCCAGCATTTT
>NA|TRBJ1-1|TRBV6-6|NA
CASSYIGDTEAFF
TGTGCCAGCAGTTATATCGGGGACACTGAAGCTTTCTTT
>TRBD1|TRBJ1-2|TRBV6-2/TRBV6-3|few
CASSLPGQVGGYTF
TGTGCCAGCAGCCTTCCGGGACAGGTAGGAGGCTACACCTTC
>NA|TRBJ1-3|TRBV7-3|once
CASSLQQGSGNTIYF
TGTGCCAGCAGCCTTCAACAGGGCTCTGGAAACACCATATATTTT
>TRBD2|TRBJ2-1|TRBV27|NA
CASSPPGLGNEQFF
TGTGCCAGCAGTCCACCGGGACTAGGCAATGAGCAGTTCTTC
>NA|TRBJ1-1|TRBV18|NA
CASSPDGGSGTEAFF
TGTGCCAGCTCACCAGACGGGGGTTCAGGCACTGAAGCTTTCTTT
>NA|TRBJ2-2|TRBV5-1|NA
CASSLNMNTGELFF
TGCGCCAGCAGCTTGAACATGAACACCGGGGAGCTGTTTTTT
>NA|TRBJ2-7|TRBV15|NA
CATSRDLLGGEQYF
TGTGCCACCAGCAGAGATCTCTTAGGAGGCGAGCAGTACTTC
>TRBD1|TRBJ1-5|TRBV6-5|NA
CASSGTGEGNQPQHF
TGTGCCAGCAGCGGAACAGGGGAGGGCAATCAGCCCCAGCATTTT
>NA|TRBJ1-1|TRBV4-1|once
CASSQVLEANTEAFF
TGCGCCAGCAGCCAGGTTTTGGAGGCGAACACTGAAGCTTTCTTT
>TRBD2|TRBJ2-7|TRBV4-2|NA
CASSQVLAIAEQYF
TGTGCCAGCAGCCAAGTACTAGCGATAGCTGAGCAGTACTTC
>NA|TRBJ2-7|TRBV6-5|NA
CASSPYPGSYEQYF
TGTGCCAGCAGCCCCTACCCAGGGTCCTACGAGCAGTACTTC